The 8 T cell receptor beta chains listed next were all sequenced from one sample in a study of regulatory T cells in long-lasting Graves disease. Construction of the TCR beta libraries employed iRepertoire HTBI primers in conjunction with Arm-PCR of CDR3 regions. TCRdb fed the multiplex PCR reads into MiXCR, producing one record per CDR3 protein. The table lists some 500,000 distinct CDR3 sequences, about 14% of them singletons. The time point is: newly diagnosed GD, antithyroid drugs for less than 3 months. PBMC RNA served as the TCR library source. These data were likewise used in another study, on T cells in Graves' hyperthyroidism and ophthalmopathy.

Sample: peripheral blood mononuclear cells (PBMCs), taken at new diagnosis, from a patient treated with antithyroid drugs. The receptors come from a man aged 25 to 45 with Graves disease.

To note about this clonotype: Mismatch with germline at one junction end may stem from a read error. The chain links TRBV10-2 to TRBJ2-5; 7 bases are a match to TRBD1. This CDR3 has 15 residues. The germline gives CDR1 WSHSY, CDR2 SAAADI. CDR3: CAGSHLQGNRETQYF. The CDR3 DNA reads TGCGCCGGCAGCCATTTACAGGGGAACAGGGAGACCCAGTACTTC.

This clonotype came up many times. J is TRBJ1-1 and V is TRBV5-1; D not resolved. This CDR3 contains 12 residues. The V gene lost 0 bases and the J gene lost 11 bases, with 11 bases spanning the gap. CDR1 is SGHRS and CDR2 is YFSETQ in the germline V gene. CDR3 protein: CASSLGQGRAFF. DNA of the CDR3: TGCGCCAGCAGCTTGGGACAAGGACGCGCTTTCTTT.

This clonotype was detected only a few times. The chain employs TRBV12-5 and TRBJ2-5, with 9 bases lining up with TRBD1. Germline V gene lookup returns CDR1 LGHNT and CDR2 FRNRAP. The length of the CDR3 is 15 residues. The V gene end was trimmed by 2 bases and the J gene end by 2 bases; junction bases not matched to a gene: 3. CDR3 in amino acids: CASGLMGQGQETQYF. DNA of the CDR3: TGTGCTAGTGGTTTGATGGGACAGGGTCAAGAGACCCAGTACTTC.

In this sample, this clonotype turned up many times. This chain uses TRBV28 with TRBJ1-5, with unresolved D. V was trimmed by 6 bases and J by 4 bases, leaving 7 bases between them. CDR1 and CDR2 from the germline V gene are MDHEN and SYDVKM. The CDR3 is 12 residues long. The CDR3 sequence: CASSLINQPQHF. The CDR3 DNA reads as TGTGCCAGCAGCTTAATAAATCAGCCCCAGCATTTT.

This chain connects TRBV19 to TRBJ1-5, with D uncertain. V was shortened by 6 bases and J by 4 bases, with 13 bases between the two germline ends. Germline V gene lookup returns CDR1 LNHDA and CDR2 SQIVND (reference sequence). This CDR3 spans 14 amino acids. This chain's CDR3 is CASSQDLRNQPQHF. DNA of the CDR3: TGTGCCAGTAGCCAAGACTTGAGGAATCAGCCCCAGCATTTT.

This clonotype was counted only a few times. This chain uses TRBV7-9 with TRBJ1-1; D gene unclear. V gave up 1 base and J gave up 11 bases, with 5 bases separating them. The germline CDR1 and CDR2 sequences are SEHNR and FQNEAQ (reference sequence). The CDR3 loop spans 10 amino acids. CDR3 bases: TGTGCCAGCAGCTTAGTCCAGGCTTTCTTT. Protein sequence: CASSLVQAFF.

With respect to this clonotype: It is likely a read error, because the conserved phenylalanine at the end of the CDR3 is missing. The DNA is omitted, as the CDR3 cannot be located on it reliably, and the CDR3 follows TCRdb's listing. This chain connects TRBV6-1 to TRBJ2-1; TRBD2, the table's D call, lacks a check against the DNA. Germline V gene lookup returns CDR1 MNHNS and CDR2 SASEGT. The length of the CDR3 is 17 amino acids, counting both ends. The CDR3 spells CASSEARLAGVSDTQYL.

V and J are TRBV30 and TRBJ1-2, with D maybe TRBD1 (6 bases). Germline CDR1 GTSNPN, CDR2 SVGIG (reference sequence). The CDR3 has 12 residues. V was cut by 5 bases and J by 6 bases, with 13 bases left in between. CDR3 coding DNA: TGTGCCTGGTTGGGGGGGCGAAATGGCTACACCTTC. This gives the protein CAWLGGRNGYTF.